Given below is one TCR beta chain in context. The data originate from a study of blood T cell repertoires in COVID-19. The overall study: The United States, Italy and Spain were the sources of the acute and convalescent COVID-19 samples. T cells, B-cell-depleted T cells, or PBMCs supplied cDNA or gDNA.

CDR1 and CDR2 from the germline V gene are SGHDN and FVKESK. The CDR3 runs to 14 residues. V was clipped by 5 bases and J by 2 bases; unmatched bases: 6. Generated by immunoSEQ multiplex PCR, the TCRdb table keeps only in-frame clones and is missing some. This sample has under 450,000 clones, with over 75% found just once. Participants, about 18 to 90 years old, spanned 25 or so US areas. Cohort placement rested on clinical history that participants reported themselves. The sample was PBMCs or T cells enriched from blood (not recorded which). The chain couples TRBV14 to TRBJ2-7; 7 bases agree with TRBD2. This TCR derives from a man aged 25-45 years who had recovered from COVID-19. CDR3 amino acids: CASSSVGGTYEQYF. CDR3 bases: TGTGCCAGCAGCAGCGTCGGGGGGACCTACGAGCAGTACTTC.